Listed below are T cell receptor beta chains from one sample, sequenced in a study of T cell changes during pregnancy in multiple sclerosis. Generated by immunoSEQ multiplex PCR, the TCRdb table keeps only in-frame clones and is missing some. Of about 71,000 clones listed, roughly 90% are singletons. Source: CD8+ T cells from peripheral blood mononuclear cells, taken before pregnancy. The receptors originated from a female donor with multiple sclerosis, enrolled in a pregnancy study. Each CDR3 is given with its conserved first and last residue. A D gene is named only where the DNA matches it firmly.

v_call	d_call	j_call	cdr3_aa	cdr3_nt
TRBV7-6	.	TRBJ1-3	CASSEDSSGNTIYF	TGTGCCAGCAGCGAGGACAGCTCTGGAAACACCATATATTTT
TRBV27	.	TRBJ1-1	CASRRGGWATEAFF	TGTGCCAGCAGGCGGGGGGGATGGGCCACTGAAGCTTTCTTT
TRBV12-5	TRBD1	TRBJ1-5	CASGGFLTGTGPLNQPQHF	TGTGCTAGTGGTGGGTTCCTCACCGGGACAGGGCCCCTCAATCAGCCCCAGCATTTT
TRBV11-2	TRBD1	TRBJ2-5	CASSFGPGQVDQETQYF	TGTGCCAGCAGCTTTGGGCCTGGACAGGTCGACCAAGAGACCCAGTACTTC
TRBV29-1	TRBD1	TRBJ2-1	CSVLDGTVYNEQFF	TGCAGCGTTCTAGACGGGACAGTATACAATGAGCAGTTCTTC
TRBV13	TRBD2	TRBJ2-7	CASSATSGGFHEQYF	TGTGCCAGCAGCGCGACTAGCGGGGGTTTCCACGAGCAGTACTTC
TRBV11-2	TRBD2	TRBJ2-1	CASSLRTSGGAIHEQFF	TGTGCCAGCAGCCTACGAACTAGCGGGGGGGCCATCCATGAGCAGTTCTTC
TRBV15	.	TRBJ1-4	CATSRGRGGNEKLFF	TGTGCCACCAGCAGAGGACGGGGAGGTAATGAAAAACTGTTTTTT
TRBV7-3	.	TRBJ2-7	CASSPSAGTYEQYF	TGTGCCAGCAGCCCATCCGCCGGGACCTACGAGCAGTACTTC
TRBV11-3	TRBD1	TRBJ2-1	CASSSRTGGYNEQFF	TGTGCCAGCAGCTCTCGGACAGGGGGCTACAATGAGCAGTTCTTC
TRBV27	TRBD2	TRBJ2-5	CASSSLTLLAGVDQETQYF	TGTGCCAGCAGTTCCCTTACCCTCCTAGCGGGGGTTGACCAAGAGACCCAGTACTTC